This entry is about one T cell receptor beta chain. This sample was included in a study of cytomegalovirus exposure and HLA in healthy donors. PCR involved 60 Vbeta and 13 Jbeta primers. Measured with immunoSEQ multiplex PCR; TCRdb has only the in-frame clones, and not every one. The sample yields 90,000 to 130,000 clones, over 65% seen once. Germline assignment: CDR1 SGHTA and CDR2 FQGNSA. Trimming stripped 5 bases from V and 0 bases from J, with 8 bases between. The CDR3 has 14 residues. The clonotype originates from a woman aged 30 to 39 in good health and CMV-seronegative. Source material: PBMCs. The gene calls are TRBV7-2 and TRBJ1-3; D remains ambiguous. The DNA for the CDR3 is TGTGCCAGCAGCCTGCACACCTCTGGAAACACCATATATTTT. It codes for CASSLHTSGNTIYF.